This T cell receptor beta chain stems from a study of Ad26.COV2.S vaccination and SARS-CoV-2 variants. Stated treatment: roughly 18 received Ad26.COV2.S at low or high dose, single or two shots; roughly 5 received placebo; per-sample allocation not given. Day 63 after the first injection of vaccine or placebo was the sampling time. Sequencing used immunoSEQ multiplex PCR; TCRdb keeps in-frame clones, though not all of them. Here the sample spans around 300,000 clones, 88% being singletons. Germline CDR1 is GTSNPN and CDR2 is SVGIG (reference sequence). CDR3 length equals 13 residues. Trimming cost V 3 bases and J 3 bases, with 8 bases left between them. Notes on this clone: At the DNA level, this CDR3 is encoded by other sequences in the same sample as well.

The sequences come from peripheral blood, collected in a trial of Ad26.COV2.S vaccine versus placebo. The source of this sequence is a person between 18 and 60 years old who received the Ad26.COV2.S COVID-19 vaccine or a placebo. The chain recombines TRBV30 with TRBJ2-2; D possibly corresponds to TRBD1 (6 bases). The CDR3 bases are TGTGCCTGGAGGGGACACTACACCGGGGAGCTGTTTTTT. As protein: CAWRGHYTGELFF.